Listed below are T cell receptor beta chains from one sample, sequenced in a study of T cells in Graves' hyperthyroidism and ophthalmopathy. TCRdb passed the multiplex PCR reads through MiXCR, listing each CDR3 protein once. The sample holds 380,000 or so distinct CDR3 sequences; about 15% are singletons and the top ten take around 24%. Sequenced sample: blood. These receptors came from a woman under 40 with Graves' hyperthyroidism. Both conserved end residues are part of each CDR3. A D gene is named only where the DNA matches it firmly. Where a row states a size, it is once, few, many or the class of an expanded clone; other rows omit it.

d_call	v_call	cdr3_length	clone_size	j_call	cdr3_nt	cdr3_aa
TRBD2	TRBV30	15	NA	TRBJ2-7	TGTGCCTGGAGTCGGTTAGCGGGAGGCAAAGCCGAGCAGTACTTC	CAWSRLAGGKAEQYF
TRBD1	TRBV19	14	NA	TRBJ2-7	TGTGCCAGTAGTTACCGGGACAGCCTCTACGAGCAGTACTTC	CASSYRDSLYEQYF
TRBD2	TRBV9	16	NA	TRBJ2-2	TGTGCCAGCAGCGTGGGAACGGGGGGGGGCACCGGGGAGCTGTTTTTT	CASSVGTGGGTGELFF
NA	TRBV7-2	14	many	TRBJ2-7	TGTGCCAGCAGCTTAGGACAGAGCGGCTACGAGCAGTACTTC	CASSLGQSGYEQYF
NA	TRBV15	15	few	TRBJ2-4	TGTGCCACCAGCAGGGACTTTCAAGCCAAAAACATTCAGTACTTC	CATSRDFQAKNIQYF
NA	TRBV3-1	15	NA	TRBJ2-7	TGTGCCAGCAGCCAGGGAATAGCGATCTCCTACGAGCAGTACTTC	CASSQGIAISYEQYF
NA	TRBV20-1	13	few	TRBJ2-7	TGCAGTGCTATGACTGGAAACCACTACGAGCAGTACTTC	CSAMTGNHYEQYF
TRBD1	TRBV28	14	many	TRBJ2-1	TGTGCCAGCAGTGTGGGACAGGGTGGCAATGAGCAGTTCTTC	CASSVGQGGNEQFF
TRBD1	TRBV14	18	NA	TRBJ2-7	TGTGCCAGCAGCCGGAGGGACAGGGGGCTACGTGTGTCCTACGAGCAGTACTTC	CASSRRDRGLRVSYEQYF
NA	TRBV6-1	15	many	TRBJ2-3	TGTGCCAGCAGCCTCACTAGTCGCGGGTCAGATACGCAGTATTTT	CASSLTSRGSDTQYF
NA	TRBV3-1	14	few	TRBJ1-2	TGTGCCAGCAGCCAAGCCCCCACAGGTTATGGCTACACCTTC	CASSQAPTGYGYTF
TRBD2	TRBV6-5	15	NA	TRBJ2-2	TGTGCCAGCAGTTACCAGCGGGAGTACACCGGGGAGCTGTTTTTT	CASSYQREYTGELFF
NA	TRBV2	13	many	TRBJ1-1	TGTGCCAGCAGACGGGAGTTCAACCTTGAAGCTTTCTTT	CASRREFNLEAFF
TRBD1	TRBV28	13	many	TRBJ1-4	TGTGCCAGCACGACAGGGGGCTATGAAAAACTGTTTTTT	CASTTGGYEKLFF
TRBD1	TRBV27	18	few	TRBJ2-2	TGTGCCAGCAGTACCCGGGACAGGGGGCTGTTGGGCACCGGGGAGCTGTTTTTT	CASSTRDRGLLGTGELFF
TRBD1	TRBV12-3/TRBV12-4	13	many	TRBJ1-2	TGTGCCAGCAGAAGACAGGGCTCCGATGGCTACACCTTC	CASRRQGSDGYTF
NA	TRBV29-1	12	NA	TRBJ2-1	TGCAGCGTTCGACTAAACTACAATGAGCAGTTCTTC	CSVRLNYNEQFF
TRBD2	TRBV6-2/TRBV6-3	13	NA	TRBJ2-3	TGTGCCAGTGGGACTACTGGCACAGATACGCAGTATTTT	CASGTTGTDTQYF
NA	TRBV20-1	13	NA	TRBJ1-3	TGCAGTGCTAGAAGGGACTCTGGAAACACCATATATTTT	CSARRDSGNTIYF
NA	TRBV19	12	few	TRBJ1-4	TGTGCCAGTAGTGCCAGGGGTGAAAAACTGTTTTTT	CASSARGEKLFF
TRBD1	TRBV29-1	12	once	TRBJ2-5	TGCAGCGTCGGACAGGGGCAAGAGACCCAGTGCTTC	CSVGQGQETQCF
NA	TRBV28	16	many	TRBJ2-6	TGTGCCAGCAGGGTACCCGGTGACTCTGGGGCCAACGTCCTGACTTTC	CASRVPGDSGANVLTF
NA	TRBV12-3/TRBV12-4	18	many	TRBJ2-6	TGTGCCAGCAGTTCTCCAACGGGGGCGAAGTATGGGGCCAACGTCCTGACTTTC	CASSSPTGAKYGANVLTF
TRBD2	TRBV6-2/TRBV6-3	14	many	TRBJ2-7	TGTGCCAGCGCCCGACTAGCGGGACTCTACGAGCAGTACTTC	CASARLAGLYEQYF
TRBD2	TRBV20-1	16	NA	TRBJ2-7	TGCAGTGCTAGAGCCCCCCTAACTAGCGGGTCCTACGAGCAGTACTTC	CSARAPLTSGSYEQYF
NA	TRBV28	14	NA	TRBJ2-1	TGTGCCAGCAGTTTAGGCCCCTTTTCGAATGAGCAGTTCTTC	CASSLGPFSNEQFF
TRBD1	TRBV14	15	NA	TRBJ2-2	TGTGCCAGCAGCCAAGATGTCTGGGACAGCGGGGAGCTGTTTTTT	CASSQDVWDSGELFF
NA	TRBV24-1	14	NA	TRBJ2-5	TGTGCCACCAGTGATGGCAGAAATCAAGAGACCCAGTACTTC	CATSDGRNQETQYF
NA	TRBV7-2	16	many	TRBJ2-3	TGTGCCAGCAGCCCAGAGGCGGGACACCTCACAGATACGCAGTATTTT	CASSPEAGHLTDTQYF
TRBD2	TRBV9	15	many	TRBJ2-7	TGTGCCAGCAGCCGGGGGGGAGGGAGCTCCTACGAGCAGTACTTC	CASSRGGGSSYEQYF
TRBD2	TRBV29-1	11	many	TRBJ2-7	TGCAGCGCGAGACTAGCTGGCGAGCAGTACTTC	CSARLAGEQYF
NA	TRBV24-1	16	once	TRBJ2-2	TGTGCCACCAGTGATTTTGGCGGACACCTCACCGGGGAGCTGTTTTTT	CATSDFGGHLTGELFF
NA	TRBV4-1	16	NA	TRBJ2-1	TGCGCCAGCAGCCAAGACCCAGGGCAGTTATACAATGAGCAGTTCTTC	CASSQDPGQLYNEQFF
TRBD1	TRBV28	14	many	TRBJ1-2	TGTGCCAGCAGTTTTGGGACAGGGGGCTATGGCTACACCTTC	CASSFGTGGYGYTF
TRBD1	TRBV7-2	15	NA	TRBJ2-1	TGTGCCAGCAGCTTAGGGGACAGGGGCTACAATGAGCAGTTCTTC	CASSLGDRGYNEQFF
TRBD2	TRBV6-2/TRBV6-3	15	NA	TRBJ2-2	TGTGCCAGCAGTCAACTAGCGGTCTATACCGGGGAGCTGTTTTTT	CASSQLAVYTGELFF
TRBD1	TRBV4-3	16	few	TRBJ1-2	TGCGCCAGCAGCCACGAGGCACAGGGGGGTAAATATGGCTACACCTTC	CASSHEAQGGKYGYTF
NA	TRBV7-2	15	many	TRBJ2-3	TGTGCCAGCAGTTCCGATACCCGACTAGGAGGAACGCAGTATTTT	CASSSDTRLGGTQYF
TRBD2	TRBV2	17	many	TRBJ2-5	TGTGCCAGCACCCCGGGGCTTGGGCGGGAGGGGCAAGAGACCCAGTACTTC	CASTPGLGREGQETQYF
NA	TRBV28	13	many	TRBJ1-1	TGTGCCAGCAGTTTAGGACCGGACACTGAAGCTTTCTTT	CASSLGPDTEAFF
NA	TRBV7-2	15	many	TRBJ2-3	TGTGCCAGCTCCCCACAGGCAAGAAGCACAGATACGCAGTATTTT	CASSPQARSTDTQYF